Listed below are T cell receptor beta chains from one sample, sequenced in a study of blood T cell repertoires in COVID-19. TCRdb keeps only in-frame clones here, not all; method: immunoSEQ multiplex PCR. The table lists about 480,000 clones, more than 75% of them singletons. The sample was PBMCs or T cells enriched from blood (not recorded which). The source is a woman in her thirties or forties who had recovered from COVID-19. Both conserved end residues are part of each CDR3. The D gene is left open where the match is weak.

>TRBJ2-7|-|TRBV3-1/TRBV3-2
CASSQQVGAGYEQYF
TGTGCCAGCAGCCAACAAGTGGGGGCAGGCTACGAGCAGTACTTC
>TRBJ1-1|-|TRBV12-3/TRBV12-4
CASSSGASEAFF
TGTGCCAGCAGTTCAGGGGCGAGTGAAGCTTTCTTT
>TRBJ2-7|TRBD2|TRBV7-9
CASSSGTSGRVPYEQYF
TGTGCCAGCAGCTCCGGGACTAGCGGGAGGGTACCCTACGAGCAGTACTTC
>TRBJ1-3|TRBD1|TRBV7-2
CASSLDPGQAPGNTIYF
TGTGCCAGCAGCTTAGACCCGGGACAGGCGCCAGGAAACACCATATATTTT
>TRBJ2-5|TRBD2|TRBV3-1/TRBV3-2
CASSQIPTGGRETQYF
TGTGCCAGCAGCCAGATCCCAACGGGAGGTCGAGAGACCCAGTACTTC
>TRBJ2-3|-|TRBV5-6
CASSLLGALPHF
TGTGCCAGCAGCTTGTTAGGGGCGCTCCCCCATTTT
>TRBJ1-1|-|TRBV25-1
CASSDGTPSGAFF
TGTGCCAGCAGTGATGGGACACCCTCAGGGGCTTTCTTT
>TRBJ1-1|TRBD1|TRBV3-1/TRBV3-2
CASSPYRGGTEAFF
TGTGCCAGCAGCCCATACAGGGGTGGCACTGAAGCTTTCTTT
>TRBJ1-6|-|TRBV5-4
CASSLGQGLNSPLHF
TGTGCCAGCAGCTTGGGGCAGGGACTTAATTCACCCCTCCACTTT
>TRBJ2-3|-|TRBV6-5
CASSPPPHRTQYF
TGTGCCAGCAGCCCCCCCCCACACAGGACGCAGTATTTT
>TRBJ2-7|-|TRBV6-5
CASTYLGSSYEQYF
TGTGCCAGCACCTACCTTGGTAGCTCCTACGAGCAGTACTTC
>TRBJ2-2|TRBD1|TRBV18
CASSLWSRRTGGYTGELFF
TGTGCCAGCTCACTTTGGAGCCGTCGGACAGGGGGATACACCGGGGAGCTGTTTTTT
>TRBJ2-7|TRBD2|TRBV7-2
CASSKEAGDSYEQYF
TGTGCCAGCAGCAAAGAAGCGGGAGACTCCTACGAGCAGTACTTC